The present TCR beta chain was sequenced within a study of shared clonotypes between healthy human individuals. Findings and limits, study-wide: Non-shared clonotypes displayed generation probabilities falling below those of clonotypes present in all four donors.

Those who donated, Caucasian adults without exception, all lived in Nashville, Tennessee. A note on this clone: Its antigen is unknown.

V was trimmed by 5 bases and J by 5 bases, leaving 3 bases between them. The length of the CDR3 is 11 residues. The germline gives CDR1 LNHDA, CDR2 SQIVND (reference sequence). The assay was immunoSEQ multiplex PCR, and TCRdb's table has in-frame clones only and misses some. Of 550,000 to 700,000 clones in the sample, about 80% were seen once. The chain recombines TRBV19 with TRBJ1-4, with D unresolved. The sequence derives from a woman in her twenties or thirties in good health. Source material: memory CD4+ T cells sorted from blood. Sample subset: CD45RA-negative fraction. CDR3 loop: CASSLNEKLFF. The CDR3 region has the DNA TGTGCCAGTAGTTTGAATGAAAAACTGTTTTTT.